This entry describes one T cell receptor beta chain. Its antigen remains unknown. The entry originates in a study of T cells after yellow fever vaccination. Study outcomes and limitations: Primary-vaccination clones mostly resurfaced post-booster (96% CD4, roughly 90% CD8).

V lost 2 bases and J lost 2; bases outside the gene matches: 8. Germline CDR1 and CDR2: MNHEY and SMNVEV (reference sequence). The CDR3 runs 16 residues. As TCR cDNA was made by 5'RACE template switching, a universal primer site and UMIs were added. Via MiXCR, TCRdb re-called the 5' RACE reads, giving one row per CDR3 protein. The sample consists of roughly 190,000 distinct CDR3 sequences, approximately 11% of them appearing once. Sequencing used CD8+ T cells sorted from PBMCs, obtained 15 days after the yellow fever booster vaccination. This clonotype was obtained from a man aged 18 to 30 who received the YFV17D yellow fever vaccine. The V and J genes are TRBV27 and TRBJ1-1, with 7 bases that match TRBD1. The CDR3 sequence is CASSLRDRVRNTEAFF. CDR3 nucleotide sequence: TGTGCCAGCAGTTTACGCGACAGGGTGCGTAACACTGAAGCTTTCTTT.